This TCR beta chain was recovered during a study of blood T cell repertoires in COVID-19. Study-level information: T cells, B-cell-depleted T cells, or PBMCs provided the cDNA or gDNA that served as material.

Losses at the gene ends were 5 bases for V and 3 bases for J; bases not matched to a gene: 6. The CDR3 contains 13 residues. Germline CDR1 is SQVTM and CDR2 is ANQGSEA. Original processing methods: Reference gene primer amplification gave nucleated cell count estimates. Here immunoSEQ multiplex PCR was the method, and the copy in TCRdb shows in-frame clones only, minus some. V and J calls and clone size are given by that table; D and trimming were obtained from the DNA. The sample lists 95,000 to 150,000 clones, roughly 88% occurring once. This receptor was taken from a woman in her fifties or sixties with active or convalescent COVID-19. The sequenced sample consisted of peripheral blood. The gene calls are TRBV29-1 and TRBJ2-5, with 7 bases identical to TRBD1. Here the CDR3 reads CSVIQGIEETQYF. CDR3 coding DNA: TGCAGCGTTATACAGGGGATTGAAGAGACCCAGTACTTC.